Each of the 8 T cell receptor beta chains below was sequenced from the same sample in a study of blood T cell repertoires in COVID-19. Profiled with immunoSEQ multiplex PCR; TCRdb holds only in-frame clones, not every one. The sample lists some 290,000 clones; around nine tenths were seen once. The sequencing sample was made of PBMCs or T cells enriched from blood (not recorded which). The receptors here all came from a young woman who had recovered from COVID-19.

The chain joins TRBV10-3 to TRBJ1-1, with 11 positions matching TRBD1. V trimming: 6 bases; J trimming: 10 bases; junction bases outside the gene matches: 10. CDR1 and CDR2 from the germline V gene are ENHRY and SYGVKD. CDR3 length equals 14 residues. CDR3: CAISDEDRGLVAFF. The CDR3 DNA is TGTGCCATCAGCGACGAGGACAGGGGGCTCGTAGCTTTCTTT.

The chain joins TRBV7-2 to TRBJ1-6; D is uncertain. Trimming stripped 1 base from V and 10 bases from J, with 14 bases between. CDR3 size: 15 residues. Germline values: CDR1 SGHTA, CDR2 FQGNSA. The CDR3: CASSLGEGLHSPLHF. The CDR3 DNA follows: TGTGCCAGCAGCTTAGGGGAGGGTTTGCACTCACCCCTCCACTTT. The full variable domain, rest sourced from reference TRBV7-2 and TRBJ1-6, is GAGVSQSPSNKVTEKGKDVELRCDPISGHTALYWYRQSLGQGLEFLIYFQGNSAPDKSGLPSDRFSAERTGGSVSTLTIQRTQQEDSAVYLCASSLGEGLHSPLHFGNGTRLTVT.

The gene calls are TRBV18 and TRBJ2-7, with D maybe TRBD2 (5 bases). The CDR3 is 16 amino acids. Trimming removed 4 bases from V and 2 bases from J, with 18 bases in between. CDR1 KGHSH and CDR2 LQKENI come from the germline V gene. CDR3 coding DNA: TGTGCCAGCTCACGATTAATGGAGGCCGTCACCTACGAGCAGTACTTC. Translated: CASSRLMEAVTYEQYF.

J is TRBJ2-7 and V is TRBV15; maybe TRBD1 (5 bases). The V gene lost 1 base and the J gene lost 0 bases, with 7 bases spanning the gap. There are 14 residues in the CDR3. The germline CDR1 and CDR2 sequences are LNHNV and YYDKDF (reference sequence). The CDR3, as DNA: TGTGCCACCAGCAGAGCAGACAGCTCCTACGAGCAGTACTTC. Translation: CATSRADSSYEQYF.

The chain combines TRBV5-6 with TRBJ2-2; 7 bases line up with TRBD2. CDR3 length: 16 residues. Trimming removed 0 bases from V and 5 bases from J; junction bases left unmatched: 7. Germline values: CDR1 SGHDT, CDR2 YYEEEE. DNA of the CDR3: TGTGCCAGCAGCTTGGACCCCGGGAGGCGTACCGGGGAGCTGTTTTTT. This translates into CASSLDPGRRTGELFF.

V gene TRBV10-3 combines with J gene TRBJ2-3, with 9 bases identical to TRBD2. V lost 6 bases and J lost 6; bases outside the gene matches: 19. The germline gives CDR1 ENHRY, CDR2 SYGVKD. The CDR3 extends over 18 amino acids. This chain's CDR3 is CAIRPGAGGRSSVDTQYF. DNA for the CDR3: TGTGCCATCAGGCCAGGGGCGGGAGGGCGCTCGAGTGTCGATACGCAGTATTTT.

V gene TRBV5-8 combines with J gene TRBJ2-7, with D perhaps TRBD1 (7 bases). The V end lost 3 bases, the J end lost 2 bases, and 12 bases lay between the germline ends. The CDR3 length is 14 residues. Germline CDR1 is SGHTS and CDR2 is YDEGEE. Here the CDR3 DNA reads TGTGCCAGCAGCTGGAGGGACAGCCCCTACGAGCAGTACTTC. The encoded protein is CASSWRDSPYEQYF.

With respect to this clone: One end of the junction is discordant with germline, which a read error may explain. This chain joins TRBV7-7 and TRBJ2-7; 7 bases line up with TRBD1. The CDR3 is 14 residues long. Germline V gene lookup returns CDR1 SSHAT and CDR2 FNYEAQ (reference sequence). CDR3 amino acids: CASSSQGQCYEQYF. The CDR3 region has the DNA TGTGCTAGCAGCTCTCAGGGACAGTGCTACGAGCAGTACTTC.